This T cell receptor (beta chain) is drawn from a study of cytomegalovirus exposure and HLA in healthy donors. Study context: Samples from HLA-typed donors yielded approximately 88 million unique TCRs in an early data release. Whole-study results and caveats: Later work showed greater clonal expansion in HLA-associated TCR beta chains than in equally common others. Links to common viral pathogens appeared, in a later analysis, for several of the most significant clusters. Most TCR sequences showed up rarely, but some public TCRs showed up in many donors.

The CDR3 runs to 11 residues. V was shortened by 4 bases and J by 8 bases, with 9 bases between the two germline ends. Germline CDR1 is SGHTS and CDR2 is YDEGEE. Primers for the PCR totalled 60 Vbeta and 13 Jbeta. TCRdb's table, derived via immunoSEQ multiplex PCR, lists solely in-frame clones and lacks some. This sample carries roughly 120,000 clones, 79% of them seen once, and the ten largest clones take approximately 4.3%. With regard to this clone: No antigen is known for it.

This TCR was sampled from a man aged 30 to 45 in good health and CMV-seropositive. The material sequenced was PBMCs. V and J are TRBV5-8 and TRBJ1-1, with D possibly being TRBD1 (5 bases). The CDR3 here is CASSTRVEAFF. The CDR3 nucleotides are TGTGCCAGCAGCACCAGGGTAGAAGCTTTCTTT.